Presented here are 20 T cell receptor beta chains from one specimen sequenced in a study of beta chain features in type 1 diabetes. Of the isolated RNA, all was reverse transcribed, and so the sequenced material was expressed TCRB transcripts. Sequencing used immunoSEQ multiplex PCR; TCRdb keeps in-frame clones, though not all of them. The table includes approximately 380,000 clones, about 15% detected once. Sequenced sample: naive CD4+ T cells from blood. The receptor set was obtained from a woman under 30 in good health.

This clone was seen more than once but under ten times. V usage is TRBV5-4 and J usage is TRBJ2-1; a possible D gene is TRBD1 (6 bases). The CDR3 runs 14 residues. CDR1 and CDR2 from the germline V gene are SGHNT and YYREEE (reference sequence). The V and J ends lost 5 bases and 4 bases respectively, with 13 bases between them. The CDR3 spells CASSLEGVYNEQFF. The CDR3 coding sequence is TGTGCCAGCAGTTTAGAGGGGGTGTACAATGAGCAGTTCTTC. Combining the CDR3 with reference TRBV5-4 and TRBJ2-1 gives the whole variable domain ETGVTQSPTHLIKTRGQQVTLRCSSQSGHNTVSWYQQALGQGPQFIFQYYREEENGRGNFPPRFSGLQFPNYSSELNVNALELDDSALYLCASSLEGVYNEQFFGPGTRLTVL.

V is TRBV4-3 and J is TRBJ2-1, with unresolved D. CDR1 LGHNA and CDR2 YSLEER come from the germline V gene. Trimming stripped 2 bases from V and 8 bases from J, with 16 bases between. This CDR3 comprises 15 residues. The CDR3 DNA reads TGCGCCAGCAGCCAAATGGCTAGAGAACTCCATGAGCAGTTCTTC. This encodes CASSQMARELHEQFF.

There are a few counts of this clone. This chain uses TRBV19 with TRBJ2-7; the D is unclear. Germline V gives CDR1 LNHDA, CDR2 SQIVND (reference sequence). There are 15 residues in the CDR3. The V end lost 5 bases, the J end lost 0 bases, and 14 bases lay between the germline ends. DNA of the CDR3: TGTGCCAGTAGTCCTAGTGACTCCTTCTCCTACGAGCAGTACTTC. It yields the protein CASSPSDSFSYEQYF. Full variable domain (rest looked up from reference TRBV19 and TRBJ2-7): DGGITQSPKYLFRKEGQNVTLSCEQNLNHDAMYWYRQDPGQGLRLIYYSQIVNDFQKGDIAEGYSVSREKKESFPLTVTSAQKNPTAFYLCASSPSDSFSYEQYFGPGTRLTVT.

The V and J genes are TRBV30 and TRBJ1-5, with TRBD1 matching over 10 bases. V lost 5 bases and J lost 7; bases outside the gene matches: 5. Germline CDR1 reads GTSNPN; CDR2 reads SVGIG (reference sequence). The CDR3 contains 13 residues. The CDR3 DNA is TGTGCCTGGGGCCGGGACAGGGGCCAGCCCCAGCATTTT. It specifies CAWGRDRGQPQHF.

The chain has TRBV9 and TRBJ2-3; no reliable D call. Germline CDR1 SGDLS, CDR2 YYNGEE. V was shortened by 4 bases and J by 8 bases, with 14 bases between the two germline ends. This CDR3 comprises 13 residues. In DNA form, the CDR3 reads TGTGCCAGCAGCCTTCTGACATTTGGTACGCAGTATTTT. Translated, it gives CASSLLTFGTQYF. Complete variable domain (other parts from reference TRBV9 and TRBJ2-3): DSGVTQTPKHLITATGQRVTLRCSPRSGDLSVYWYQQSLDQGLQFLIQYYNGEERAKGNILERFSAQQFPDLHSELNLSSLELGDSALYFCASSLLTFGTQYFGPGTRLTVL.

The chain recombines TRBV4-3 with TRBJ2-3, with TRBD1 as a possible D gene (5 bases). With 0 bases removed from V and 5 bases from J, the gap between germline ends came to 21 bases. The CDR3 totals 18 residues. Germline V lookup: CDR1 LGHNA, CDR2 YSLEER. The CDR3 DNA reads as TGCGCCAGCAGCCAAGATCTGGGGCTGTGGGATGGAATAGATACGCAGTATTTT. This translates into CASSQDLGLWDGIDTQYF.

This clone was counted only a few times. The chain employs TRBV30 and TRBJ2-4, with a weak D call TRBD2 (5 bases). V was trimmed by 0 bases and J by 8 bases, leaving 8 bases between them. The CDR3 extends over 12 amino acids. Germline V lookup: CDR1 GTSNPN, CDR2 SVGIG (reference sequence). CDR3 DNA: TGTGCCTGGAGTGTCTCGAGGGACATTCAGTACTTC. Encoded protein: CAWSVSRDIQYF.

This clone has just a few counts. The CDR3 here is CASRAGQGAYNEQFF. The CDR3 DNA reads TGTGCCAGCAGAGCGGGACAGGGGGCCTACAATGAGCAGTTCTTC. The V gene is TRBV2, the J gene TRBJ2-1; 11 bases match TRBD1. The trim removed 6 bases at V and 2 bases at J, leaving 3 bases unmatched. The CDR3 is 15 residues long. CDR1 and CDR2 (germline): SNHLY, FYNNEI.

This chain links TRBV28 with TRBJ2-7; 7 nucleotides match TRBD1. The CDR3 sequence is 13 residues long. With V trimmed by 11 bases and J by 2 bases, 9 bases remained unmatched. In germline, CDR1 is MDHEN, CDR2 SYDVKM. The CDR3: CALRDSTTYEQYF. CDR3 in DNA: TGTGCCCTTCGGGACAGCACAACCTACGAGCAGTACTTC.

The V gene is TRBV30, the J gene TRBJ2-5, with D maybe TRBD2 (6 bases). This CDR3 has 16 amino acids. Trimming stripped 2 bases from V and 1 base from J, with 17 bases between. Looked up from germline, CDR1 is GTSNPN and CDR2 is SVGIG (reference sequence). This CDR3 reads CAWSPPTRAPQETQYF. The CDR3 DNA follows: TGTGCCTGGAGTCCGCCGACTAGAGCTCCCCAAGAGACCCAGTACTTC.

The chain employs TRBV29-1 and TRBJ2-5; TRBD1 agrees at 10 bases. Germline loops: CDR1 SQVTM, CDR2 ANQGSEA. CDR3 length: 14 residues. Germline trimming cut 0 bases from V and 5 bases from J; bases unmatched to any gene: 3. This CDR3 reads CSVEEGTGVETQYF. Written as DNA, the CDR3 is TGCAGCGTTGAAGAGGGGACAGGGGTGGAGACCCAGTACTTC.

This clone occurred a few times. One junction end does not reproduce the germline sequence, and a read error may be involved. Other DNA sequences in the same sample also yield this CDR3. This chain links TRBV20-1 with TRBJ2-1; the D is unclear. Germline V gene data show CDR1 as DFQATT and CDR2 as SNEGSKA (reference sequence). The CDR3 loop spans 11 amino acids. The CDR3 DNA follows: TGCAGTGCCAGAGCTTACAATGAGCAGTTCTTC. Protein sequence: CSARAYNEQFF.

This chain's CDR3 is CAWSRGPTNEKLFF. The CDR3 region has the DNA TGTGCCTGGAGTAGGGGTCCAACTAATGAAAAACTGTTTTTT. The gene calls are TRBV30 and TRBJ1-4, with D perhaps TRBD1 (5 bases). This CDR3 contains 14 residues. Germline values: CDR1 GTSNPN, CDR2 SVGIG (reference sequence). V gave up 2 bases and J gave up 0 bases, with 7 bases separating them.

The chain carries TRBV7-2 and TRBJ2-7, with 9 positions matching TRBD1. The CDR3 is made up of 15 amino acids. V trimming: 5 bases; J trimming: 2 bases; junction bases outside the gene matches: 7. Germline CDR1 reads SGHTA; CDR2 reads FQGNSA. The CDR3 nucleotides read TGTGCCAGCAGCCAGGGACAGGGAGGACCCTACGAGCAGTACTTC. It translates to CASSQGQGGPYEQYF.

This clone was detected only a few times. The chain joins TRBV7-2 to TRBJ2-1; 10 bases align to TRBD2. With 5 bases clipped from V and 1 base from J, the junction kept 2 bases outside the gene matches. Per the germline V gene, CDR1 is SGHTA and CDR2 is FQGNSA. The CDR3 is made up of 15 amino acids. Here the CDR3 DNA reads TGTGCCAGCAGCCAGCGGGAGGGGTCCTACAATGAGCAGTTCTTC. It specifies CASSQREGSYNEQFF.

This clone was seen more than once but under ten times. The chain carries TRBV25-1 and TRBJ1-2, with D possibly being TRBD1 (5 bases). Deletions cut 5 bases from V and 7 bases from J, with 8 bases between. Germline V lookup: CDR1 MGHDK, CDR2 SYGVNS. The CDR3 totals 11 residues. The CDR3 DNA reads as TGTGCCAGCAGTCCAGGGATTGGCTACACCTTC. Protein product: CASSPGIGYTF.

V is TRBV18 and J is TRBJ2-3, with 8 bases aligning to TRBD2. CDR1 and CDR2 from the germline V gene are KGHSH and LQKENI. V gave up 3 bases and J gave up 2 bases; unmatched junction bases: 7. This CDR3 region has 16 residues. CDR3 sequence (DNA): TGTGCCAGCTCACCTAGCAGGACTAGCACCACAGATACGCAGTATTTT. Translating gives CASSPSRTSTTDTQYF.

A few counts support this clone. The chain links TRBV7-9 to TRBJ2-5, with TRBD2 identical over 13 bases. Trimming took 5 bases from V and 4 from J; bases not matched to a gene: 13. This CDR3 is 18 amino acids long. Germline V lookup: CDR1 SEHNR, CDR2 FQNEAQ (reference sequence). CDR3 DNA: TGTGCCAGCAGCCCCCGAGGGCCGACTAGCGGGGGGCTAGAGACCCAGTACTTC. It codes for CASSPRGPTSGGLETQYF.

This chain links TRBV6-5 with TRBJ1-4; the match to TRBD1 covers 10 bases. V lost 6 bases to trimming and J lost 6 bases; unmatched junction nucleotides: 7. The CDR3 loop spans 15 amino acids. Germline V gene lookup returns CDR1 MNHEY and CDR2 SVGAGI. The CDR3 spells CASSSGGQGYEKLFF. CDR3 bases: TGTGCCAGCAGCTCAGGGGGACAGGGGTATGAAAAACTGTTTTTT.

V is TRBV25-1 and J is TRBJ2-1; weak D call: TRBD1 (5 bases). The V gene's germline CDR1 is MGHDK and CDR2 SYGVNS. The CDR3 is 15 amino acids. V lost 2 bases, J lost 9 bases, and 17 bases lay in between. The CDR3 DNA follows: TGTGCCAGCAGTGAAACTCTCTCTCATAGGGGTGAGCAGTTCTTC. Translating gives CASSETLSHRGEQFF.